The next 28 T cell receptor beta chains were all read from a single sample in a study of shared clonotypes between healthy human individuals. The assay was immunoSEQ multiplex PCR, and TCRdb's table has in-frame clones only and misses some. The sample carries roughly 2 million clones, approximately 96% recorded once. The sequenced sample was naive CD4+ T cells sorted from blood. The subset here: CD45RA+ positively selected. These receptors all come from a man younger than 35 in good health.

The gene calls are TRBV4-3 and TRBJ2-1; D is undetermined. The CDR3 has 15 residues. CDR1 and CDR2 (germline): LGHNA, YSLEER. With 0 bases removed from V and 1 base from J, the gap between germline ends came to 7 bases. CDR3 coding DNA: TGCGCCAGCAGCCAAGAGCTAGGTTCCTACAATGAGCAGTTCTTC. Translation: CASSQELGSYNEQFF.

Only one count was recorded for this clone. The CDR3 here is CASSRDRQASYEQYF. The CDR3 nucleotides read TGTGCCAGCTCACGGGACAGACAAGCCTCCTACGAGCAGTACTTC. The gene calls are TRBV18 and TRBJ2-7; TRBD1 aligns across 7 bases. Germline trimming cut 4 bases from V and 0 bases from J; bases unmatched to any gene: 6. This CDR3 comprises 15 residues. Looked up from germline, CDR1 is KGHSH and CDR2 is LQKENI.

The CDR3 sequence: CASSGSTLGAYEQYF. CDR3 in DNA: TGTGCCAGCAGTGGGTCGACCCTGGGAGCCTACGAGCAGTACTTC. The V call is TRBV6-1, the J call TRBJ2-7, with D perhaps TRBD2 (5 bases). Germline V gives CDR1 MNHNS, CDR2 SASEGT. This CDR3 spans 15 amino acids. V was shortened by 4 bases and J by 2 bases, with 15 bases between the two germline ends.

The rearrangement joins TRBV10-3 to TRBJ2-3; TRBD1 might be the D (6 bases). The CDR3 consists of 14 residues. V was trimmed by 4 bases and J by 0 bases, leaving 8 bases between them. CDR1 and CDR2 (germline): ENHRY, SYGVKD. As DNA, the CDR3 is TGTGCCATCAGTGGGACAGCTAGCACAGATACGCAGTATTTT. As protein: CAISGTASTDTQYF.

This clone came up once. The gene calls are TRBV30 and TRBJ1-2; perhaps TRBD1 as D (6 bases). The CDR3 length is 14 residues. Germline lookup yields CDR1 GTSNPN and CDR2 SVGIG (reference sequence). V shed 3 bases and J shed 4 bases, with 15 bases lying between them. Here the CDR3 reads CAWRAGHHVYGYTF. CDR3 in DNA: TGTGCCTGGAGGGCGGGACACCACGTCTATGGCTACACCTTC.

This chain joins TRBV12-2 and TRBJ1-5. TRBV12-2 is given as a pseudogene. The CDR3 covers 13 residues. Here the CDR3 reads CASRLVYNQPQHF. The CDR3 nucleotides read TGTGCAAGTCGCTTAGTGTACAATCAGCCCCAGCATTTT.

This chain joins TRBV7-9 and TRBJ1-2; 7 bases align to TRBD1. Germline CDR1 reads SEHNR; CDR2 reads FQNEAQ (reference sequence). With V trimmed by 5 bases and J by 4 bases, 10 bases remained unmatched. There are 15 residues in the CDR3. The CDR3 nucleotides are TGTGCCAGCAGCGAAAGCCCGACAGGGACCTATGGCTACACCTTC. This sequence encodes CASSESPTGTYGYTF.

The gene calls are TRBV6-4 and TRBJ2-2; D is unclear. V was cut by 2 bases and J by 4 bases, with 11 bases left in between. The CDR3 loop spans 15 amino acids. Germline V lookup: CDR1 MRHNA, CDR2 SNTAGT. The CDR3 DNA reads TGTGCCAGCAGTGACAGTTTCATTCCCACCGGGGAGCTGTTTTTT. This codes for CASSDSFIPTGELFF.

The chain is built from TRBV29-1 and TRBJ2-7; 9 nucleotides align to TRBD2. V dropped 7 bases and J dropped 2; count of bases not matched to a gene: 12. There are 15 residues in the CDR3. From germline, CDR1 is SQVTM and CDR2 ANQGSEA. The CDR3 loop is CSGAVPSGITYEQYF. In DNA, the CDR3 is TGCAGCGGCGCGGTCCCTAGCGGGATCACCTACGAGCAGTACTTC.

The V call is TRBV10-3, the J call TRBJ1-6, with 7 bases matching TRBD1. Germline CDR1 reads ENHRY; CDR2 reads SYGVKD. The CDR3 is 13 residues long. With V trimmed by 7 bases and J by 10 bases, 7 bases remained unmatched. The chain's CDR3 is CAIKQGGGSPLHF. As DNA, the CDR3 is TGTGCCATCAAGCAGGGGGGGGGATCACCCCTCCACTTT.

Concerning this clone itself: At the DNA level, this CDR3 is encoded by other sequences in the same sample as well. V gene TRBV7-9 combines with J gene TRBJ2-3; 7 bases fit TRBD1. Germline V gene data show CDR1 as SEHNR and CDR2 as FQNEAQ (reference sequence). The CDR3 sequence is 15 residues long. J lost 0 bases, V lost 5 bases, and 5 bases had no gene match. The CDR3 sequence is CASSLGQASTDTQYF. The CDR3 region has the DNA TGTGCCAGCAGCCTTGGACAGGCCAGCACAGATACGCAGTATTTT.

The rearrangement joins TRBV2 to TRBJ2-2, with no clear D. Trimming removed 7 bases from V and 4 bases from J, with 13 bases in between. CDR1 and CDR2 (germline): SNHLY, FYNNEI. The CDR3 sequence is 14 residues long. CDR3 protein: CASTIIPGTGELFF. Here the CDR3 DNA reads TGTGCCAGCACCATCATTCCGGGCACCGGGGAGCTGTTTTTT.

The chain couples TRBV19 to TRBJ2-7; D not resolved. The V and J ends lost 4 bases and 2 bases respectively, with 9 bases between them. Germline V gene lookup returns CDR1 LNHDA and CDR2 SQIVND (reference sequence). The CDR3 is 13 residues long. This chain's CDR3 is CASSTDGTYEQYF. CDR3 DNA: TGTGCCAGTAGTACGGACGGAACCTACGAGCAGTACTTC.

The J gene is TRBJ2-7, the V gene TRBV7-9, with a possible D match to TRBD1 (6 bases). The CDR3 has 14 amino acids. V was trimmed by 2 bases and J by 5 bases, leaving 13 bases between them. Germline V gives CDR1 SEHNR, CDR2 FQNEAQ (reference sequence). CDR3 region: CASSLTGYLDEQYF. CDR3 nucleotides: TGTGCCAGCAGCTTAACAGGGTACCTCGACGAGCAGTACTTC.

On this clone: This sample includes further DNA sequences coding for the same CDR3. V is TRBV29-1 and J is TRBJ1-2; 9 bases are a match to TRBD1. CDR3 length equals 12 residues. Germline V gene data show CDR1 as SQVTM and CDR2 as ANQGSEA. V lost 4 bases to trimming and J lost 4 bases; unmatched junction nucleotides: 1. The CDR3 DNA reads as TGCAGCGTTGCGGACAGGGGCTATGGCTACACCTTC. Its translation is CSVADRGYGYTF. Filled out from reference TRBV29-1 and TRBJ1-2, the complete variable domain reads SAVISQKPSRDICQRGTSLTIQCQVDSQVTMMFWYRQQPGQSLTLIATANQGSEATYESGFVIDKFPISRPNLTFSTLTVSNMSPEDSSIYLCSVADRGYGYTFGSGTRLTVV.

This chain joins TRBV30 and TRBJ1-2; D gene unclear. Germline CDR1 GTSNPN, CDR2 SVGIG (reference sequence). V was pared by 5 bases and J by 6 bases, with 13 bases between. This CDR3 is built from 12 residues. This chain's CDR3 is CAWAGMLDGYTF. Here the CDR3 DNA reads TGTGCCTGGGCCGGGATGCTGGATGGCTACACCTTC.

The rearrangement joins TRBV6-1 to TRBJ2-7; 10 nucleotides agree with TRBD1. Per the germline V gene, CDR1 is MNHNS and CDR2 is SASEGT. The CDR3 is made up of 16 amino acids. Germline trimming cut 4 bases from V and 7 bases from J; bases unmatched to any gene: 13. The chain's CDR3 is CASSGGDRGSLEEQYF. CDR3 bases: TGTGCCAGCAGTGGGGGGGACAGGGGTTCGTTAGAGGAGCAGTACTTC.

The CDR3 sequence: CASSGGVVGNYGYTF. In nucleotides, the CDR3 is TGTGCCAGCAGTGGGGGAGTGGTGGGAAACTATGGCTACACCTTC. The V call is TRBV2, the J call TRBJ1-2; no reliable D call. The CDR3 has 15 amino acids. The germline gives CDR1 SNHLY, CDR2 FYNNEI. V gave up 4 bases and J gave up 2 bases, with 14 bases separating them.

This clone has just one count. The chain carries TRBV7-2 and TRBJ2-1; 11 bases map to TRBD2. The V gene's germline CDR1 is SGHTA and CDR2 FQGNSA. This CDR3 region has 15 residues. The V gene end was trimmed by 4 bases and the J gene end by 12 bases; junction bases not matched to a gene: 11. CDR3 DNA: TGTGCCAGCAGCTCCCTACGACTAGCGGGGAGCAGGCAGTTCTTC. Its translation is CASSSLRLAGSRQFF.

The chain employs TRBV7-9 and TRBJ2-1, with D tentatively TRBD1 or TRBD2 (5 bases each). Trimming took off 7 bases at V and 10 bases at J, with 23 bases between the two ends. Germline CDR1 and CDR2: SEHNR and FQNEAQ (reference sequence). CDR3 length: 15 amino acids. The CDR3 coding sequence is TGTGCCAGCACCCTTTGGGGGTCATTAGGTATAGAGCAGTTCTTC. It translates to CASTLWGSLGIEQFF.

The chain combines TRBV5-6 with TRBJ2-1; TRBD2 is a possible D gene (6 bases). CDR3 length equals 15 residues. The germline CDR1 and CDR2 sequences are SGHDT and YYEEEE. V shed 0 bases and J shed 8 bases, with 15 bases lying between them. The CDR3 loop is CASSLGGLGGHEQFF. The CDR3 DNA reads TGTGCCAGCAGCTTGGGGGGCCTAGGAGGGCATGAGCAGTTCTTC.

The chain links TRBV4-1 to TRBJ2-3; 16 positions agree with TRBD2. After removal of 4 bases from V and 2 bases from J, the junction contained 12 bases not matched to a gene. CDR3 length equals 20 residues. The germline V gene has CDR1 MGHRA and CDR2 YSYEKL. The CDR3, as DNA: TGCGCCAGCAGCCGGGAGCTTCTGGGACTAGCGGGGGGGATCACAGATACGCAGTATTTT. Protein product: CASSRELLGLAGGITDTQYF.

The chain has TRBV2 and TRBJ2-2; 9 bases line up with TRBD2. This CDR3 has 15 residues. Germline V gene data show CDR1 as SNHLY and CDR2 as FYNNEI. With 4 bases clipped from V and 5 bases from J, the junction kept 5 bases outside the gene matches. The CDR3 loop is CASSVPSGVTGELFF. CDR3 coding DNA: TGTGCCAGCAGTGTTCCTAGCGGGGTTACCGGGGAGCTGTTTTTT.

The CDR3 reads CASSEAFAGGREKLFF. The CDR3 DNA sequence: TGTGCCAGCAGCGAGGCCTTCGCCGGGGGCCGGGAAAAACTGTTTTTT. The rearrangement joins TRBV9 to TRBJ1-4; tentative D call: TRBD1 (6 bases). V was shortened by 3 bases and J by 8 bases, with 20 bases between the two germline ends. The CDR3 loop spans 16 amino acids. Germline CDR1 and CDR2: SGDLS and YYNGEE. Full variable domain (outside the CDR3, taken from reference TRBV9 and TRBJ1-4): DSGVTQTPKHLITATGQRVTLRCSPRSGDLSVYWYQQSLDQGLQFLIQYYNGEERAKGNILERFSAQQFPDLHSELNLSSLELGDSALYFCASSEAFAGGREKLFFGSGTQLSVL.

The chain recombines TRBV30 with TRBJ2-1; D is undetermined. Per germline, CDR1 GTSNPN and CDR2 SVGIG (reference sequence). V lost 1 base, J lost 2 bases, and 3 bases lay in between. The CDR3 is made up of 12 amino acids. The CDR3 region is CAWSETYNEQFF. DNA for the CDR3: TGTGCCTGGAGTGAGACCTACAATGAGCAGTTCTTC. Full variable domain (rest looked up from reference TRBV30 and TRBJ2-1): SQTIHQWPATLVQPVGSPLSLECTVEGTSNPNLYWYRQAAGRGLQLLFYSVGIGQISSEVPQNLSASRPQDRQFILSSKKLLLSDSGFYLCAWSETYNEQFFGPGTRLTVL.

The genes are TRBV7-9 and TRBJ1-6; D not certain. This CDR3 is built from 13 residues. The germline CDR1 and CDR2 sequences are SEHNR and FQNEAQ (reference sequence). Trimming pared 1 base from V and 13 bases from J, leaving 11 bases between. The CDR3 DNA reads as TGTGCCAGCAGCTTAGATCACAACCGCCCCCTCCACTTT. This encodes CASSLDHNRPLHF.

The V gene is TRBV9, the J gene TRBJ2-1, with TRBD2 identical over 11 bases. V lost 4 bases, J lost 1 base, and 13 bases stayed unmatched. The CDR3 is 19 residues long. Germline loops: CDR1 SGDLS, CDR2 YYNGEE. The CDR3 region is CASSMTTSGTGMSYNEQFF. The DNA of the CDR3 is TGTGCCAGCAGCATGACGACTAGCGGGACTGGGATGTCCTACAATGAGCAGTTCTTC.

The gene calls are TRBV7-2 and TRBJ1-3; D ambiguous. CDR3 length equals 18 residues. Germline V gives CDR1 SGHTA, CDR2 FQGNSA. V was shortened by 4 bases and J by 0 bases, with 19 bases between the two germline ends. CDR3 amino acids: CASSWTSQPGNSGNTIYF. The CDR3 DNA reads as TGTGCCAGCAGCTGGACGTCACAGCCTGGTAACTCTGGAAACACCATATATTTT.